The entry below describes one T cell receptor beta chain. Trimming took off 7 bases at V and 7 bases at J, with 13 bases between the two ends. The CDR3 runs 13 residues. This table comes from immunoSEQ multiplex PCR, and its TCRdb copy is limited to in-frame clones, with some not included. The table records about 130,000 clones, approximately 92% of them present only once. These data come from a study of control samples from healthy donors and cancer patients. Input material: blood. The receptor was isolated from a man aged 18 to 35 in good health. This chain uses TRBV12-3 or TRBV12-4 with TRBJ1-4, with D tentatively TRBD1 (5 bases). The CDR3 spells CASKGAQFEKLFF. The CDR3, as DNA: TGTGCCAGCAAAGGGGCGCAGTTTGAAAAACTGTTTTTT.